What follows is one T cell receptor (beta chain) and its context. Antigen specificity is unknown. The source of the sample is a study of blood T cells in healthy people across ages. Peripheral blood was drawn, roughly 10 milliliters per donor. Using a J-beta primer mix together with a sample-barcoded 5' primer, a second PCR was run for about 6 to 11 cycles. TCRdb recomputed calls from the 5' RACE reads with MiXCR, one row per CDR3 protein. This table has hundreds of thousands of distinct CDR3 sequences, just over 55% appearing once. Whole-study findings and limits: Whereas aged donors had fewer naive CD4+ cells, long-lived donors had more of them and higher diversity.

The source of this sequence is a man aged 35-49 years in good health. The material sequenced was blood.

In nucleotides, the CDR3 is TGCAGTGCTAGCCCCCCAGGACAGGGTATCGGAAACAATGAGCAGTTCTTC. Encoded protein: CSASPPGQGIGNNEQFF. The chain has TRBV20-1 and TRBJ2-1, with 8 bases lining up with TRBD1. Germline V lookup: CDR1 DFQATT, CDR2 SNEGSKA (reference sequence). Trimming took 3 bases from V and 5 from J; bases not matched to a gene: 15. The CDR3 sequence is 17 residues long.